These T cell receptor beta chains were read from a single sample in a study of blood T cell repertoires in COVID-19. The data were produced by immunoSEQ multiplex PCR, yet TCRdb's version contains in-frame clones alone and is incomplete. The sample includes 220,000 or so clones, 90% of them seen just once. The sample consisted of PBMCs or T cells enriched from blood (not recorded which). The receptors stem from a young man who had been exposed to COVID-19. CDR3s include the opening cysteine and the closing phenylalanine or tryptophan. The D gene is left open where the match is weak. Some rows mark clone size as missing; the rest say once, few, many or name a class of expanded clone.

CDR3nt: TGTGCCAGCAGCTTGACGGAGGGCACTGAAGCTTTCTTT
CDR3aa: CASSLTEGTEAFF
d_gene: NA
j_gene: TRBJ1-1
abundance: NA
v_gene: TRBV7-9

CDR3nt: TGTGCCAGCAGCTTAGTTGGGACACTTACAGATACGCAGTATTTT
CDR3aa: CASSLVGTLTDTQYF
d_gene: NA
j_gene: TRBJ2-3
abundance: NA
v_gene: TRBV7-6

CDR3nt: TGCGCCAGCAGCCAACGATTCCCGGGGGGCTCTTACAATGAGCAGTTCTTC
CDR3aa: CASSQRFPGGSYNEQFF
d_gene: NA
j_gene: TRBJ2-1
abundance: NA
v_gene: TRBV4-1

CDR3nt: TGCAGCGTTTACAGGGGGTCCTACAATGAGCAGTTCTTC
CDR3aa: CSVYRGSYNEQFF
d_gene: TRBD1
j_gene: TRBJ2-1
abundance: NA
v_gene: TRBV29-1

CDR3nt: TGTGCCAGCGAGACAGGGAACTCCTACAATGAGCAGTTCTTC
CDR3aa: CASETGNSYNEQFF
d_gene: TRBD1
j_gene: TRBJ2-1
abundance: NA
v_gene: TRBV6-5

CDR3nt: TGTGCCAGCAGTTCACCTCAGGAAGATGGCTACACCTTC
CDR3aa: CASSSPQEDGYTF
d_gene: NA
j_gene: TRBJ1-2
abundance: NA
v_gene: TRBV27

CDR3nt: TGTGCCAGCAGCATACAGGGGACGTCTCAGCCCCAGCATTTT
CDR3aa: CASSIQGTSQPQHF
d_gene: TRBD1
j_gene: TRBJ1-5
abundance: NA
v_gene: TRBV5-4

CDR3nt: TGTGCCAGTAGTACCACAGAGAACACTGAAGCTTTCTTT
CDR3aa: CASSTTENTEAFF
d_gene: NA
j_gene: TRBJ1-1
abundance: NA
v_gene: TRBV19

CDR3nt: TGTGCCAGCAGCTCCACCGGGACAACTGAAGCTTTCTTT
CDR3aa: CASSSTGTTEAFF
d_gene: NA
j_gene: TRBJ1-1
abundance: NA
v_gene: TRBV7-3

CDR3nt: TGCGCCAGCAGCTTGGGGGGACAGTTCTTCGACGCTAACTATGGCTACACCTTC
CDR3aa: CASSLGGQFFDANYGYTF
d_gene: TRBD1
j_gene: TRBJ1-2
abundance: NA
v_gene: TRBV5-1

CDR3nt: TGTGCCAGCAGTGGGACAGGGCGAAATGGGTACGAGCAGTACTTC
CDR3aa: CASSGTGRNGYEQYF
d_gene: TRBD1
j_gene: TRBJ2-7
abundance: few
v_gene: TRBV2

CDR3nt: TGTGCCAGCAGCTTGTCGGCCCTAATCGGGGAACTGTTTTTT
CDR3aa: CASSLSALIGELFF
d_gene: NA
j_gene: TRBJ1-4
abundance: NA
v_gene: TRBV5-6

CDR3nt: TGTGCCAGCAGTCCACTAGCTCAAGCGGGCGAGCAGTACTTC
CDR3aa: CASSPLAQAGEQYF
d_gene: NA
j_gene: TRBJ2-7
abundance: NA
v_gene: TRBV2

CDR3nt: TGCAGCGGAGGGGGAGCGGAAGAGACCCAGTACTTC
CDR3aa: CSGGGAEETQYF
d_gene: NA
j_gene: TRBJ2-5
abundance: NA
v_gene: TRBV29-1

CDR3nt: TGTGCCAGCAGCTCCATAGCGGGGGGGCGTGTAGATACGCAGTATTTT
CDR3aa: CASSSIAGGRVDTQYF
d_gene: TRBD2
j_gene: TRBJ2-3
abundance: once
v_gene: TRBV3-1/TRBV3-2

CDR3nt: TGTGCCAGCAGCCGGGGACAGGCGACGAACACTGAAGCTTTCTTT
CDR3aa: CASSRGQATNTEAFF
d_gene: TRBD1
j_gene: TRBJ1-1
abundance: NA
v_gene: TRBV6-5

CDR3nt: TGTGCCACCACACGCCTCATAGCGGGGGGGAACGCAGATACGCAGTATTTT
CDR3aa: CATTRLIAGGNADTQYF
d_gene: TRBD2
j_gene: TRBJ2-3
abundance: NA
v_gene: TRBV24-1

CDR3nt: TGTGCCAGCAGTTACTCTATCGGGAGGGCGGCATACGAGCAGTACTTC
CDR3aa: CASSYSIGRAAYEQYF
d_gene: TRBD2
j_gene: TRBJ2-7
abundance: NA
v_gene: TRBV6-5

CDR3nt: TGTGCCAGTAGTACCCGACAGGCTTTGACCAGCGCACCCCTCCACTTT
CDR3aa: CASSTRQALTSAPLHF
d_gene: NA
j_gene: TRBJ1-6
abundance: NA
v_gene: TRBV19

CDR3nt: TGTGCCTGGAGTGGGGAGGTTCAGAATAATTCACCCCTCCACTTT
CDR3aa: CAWSGEVQNNSPLHF
d_gene: NA
j_gene: TRBJ1-6
abundance: NA
v_gene: TRBV30

CDR3nt: TGTGCCAGCAGCCAAGAGACAGGACTCACTACTACCTACAAGCAGTACTTC
CDR3aa: CASSQETGLTTTYKQYF
d_gene: NA
j_gene: TRBJ2-7
abundance: NA
v_gene: TRBV4-2

CDR3nt: TGCGCCAGCAGCTGGGGACAGGGAAACACTGAAGCTTTCTTT
CDR3aa: CASSWGQGNTEAFF
d_gene: TRBD1
j_gene: TRBJ1-1
abundance: few
v_gene: TRBV5-1

CDR3nt: TGTGCCAGCAACTTAAGACGAGGCAACGTGGAGACCCAGTACTTC
CDR3aa: CASNLRRGNVETQYF
d_gene: NA
j_gene: TRBJ2-5
abundance: NA
v_gene: TRBV7-2

CDR3nt: TGTGCCAGCAGCTTGACCCTAGCAGAGACCCAGTACTTC
CDR3aa: CASSLTLAETQYF
d_gene: NA
j_gene: TRBJ2-5
abundance: NA
v_gene: TRBV5-6

CDR3nt: TGCGCCAGCAGGGAGGGGACAGGCCTGGTTTCCTACTACAATGAGCAGTTCTTC
CDR3aa: CASREGTGLVSYYNEQFF
d_gene: TRBD1
j_gene: TRBJ2-1
abundance: NA
v_gene: TRBV4-3

CDR3nt: TGTGCCAGCAGCCCTAGCGGGCGTTGGGGGGGACAGCCCCAGCATTTT
CDR3aa: CASSPSGRWGGQPQHF
d_gene: NA
j_gene: TRBJ1-5
abundance: NA
v_gene: TRBV11-2

CDR3nt: TGTGCCTGGAGTGTACTGACCGGGACAGGGCCCTACGAGCAGTACTTC
CDR3aa: CAWSVLTGTGPYEQYF
d_gene: TRBD1
j_gene: TRBJ2-7
abundance: NA
v_gene: TRBV30

CDR3nt: TGTGCCAGCAGCCAAGATAGGGCAGGGAATCTGCGTTCACCCCTCCACTTT
CDR3aa: CASSQDRAGNLRSPLHF
d_gene: NA
j_gene: TRBJ1-6
abundance: NA
v_gene: TRBV14

CDR3nt: TGTGCCAGCAGCAATAACCCGGGACAGAACACTGAAGCTTTCTTT
CDR3aa: CASSNNPGQNTEAFF
d_gene: NA
j_gene: TRBJ1-1
abundance: NA
v_gene: TRBV5-6

CDR3nt: TGTGCCAGCAGCTCTCGGGGCACAGATACGCAGTATTTT
CDR3aa: CASSSRGTDTQYF
d_gene: NA
j_gene: TRBJ2-3
abundance: NA
v_gene: TRBV7-2

CDR3nt: TGTGCCAGCAGCCTGGGACAGACTTCCCAAGAGACCCAGTACTTC
CDR3aa: CASSLGQTSQETQYF
d_gene: TRBD1
j_gene: TRBJ2-5
abundance: NA
v_gene: TRBV6-5

CDR3nt: TGTGCCACCAGCACCAGGACAGGGGGCGAAGAGACCCAGTACTTC
CDR3aa: CATSTRTGGEETQYF
d_gene: TRBD1
j_gene: TRBJ2-5
abundance: NA
v_gene: TRBV15

CDR3nt: TGTGCCAGTAGTGCTGGGACAAGCGAAGCTTTCTTT
CDR3aa: CASSAGTSEAFF
d_gene: NA
j_gene: TRBJ1-1
abundance: NA
v_gene: TRBV19

CDR3nt: TGTGCCAGCAGCCACGGAACCGGGACTAGCGTTTACAATGAGCAGTTCTTC
CDR3aa: CASSHGTGTSVYNEQFF
d_gene: TRBD2
j_gene: TRBJ2-1
abundance: NA
v_gene: TRBV3-1/TRBV3-2

CDR3nt: TGCGCCAGCAGCTTCTCAGGGGCTCCGGACGAGCAGTACTTC
CDR3aa: CASSFSGAPDEQYF
d_gene: NA
j_gene: TRBJ2-7
abundance: NA
v_gene: TRBV5-1

CDR3nt: TGTGCCAGCAGTTACTCGAGGGGGAGCGGCACTGAAGCTTTCTTT
CDR3aa: CASSYSRGSGTEAFF
d_gene: NA
j_gene: TRBJ1-1
abundance: NA
v_gene: TRBV6-5

CDR3nt: TGTGCCAGCAGTCAGGGACAGGCCGGCACCTTC
CDR3aa: CASSQGQAGTF
d_gene: TRBD1
j_gene: TRBJ1-2
abundance: few
v_gene: TRBV12-3/TRBV12-4

CDR3nt: TGTGCCTGGAAAGTCGGAGGGAACACTGAAGCTTTCTTT
CDR3aa: CAWKVGGNTEAFF
d_gene: NA
j_gene: TRBJ1-1
abundance: NA
v_gene: TRBV30

CDR3nt: TGCGCCAGCAGCTTGGAGGTTGGGAGAGATTCACCCCTCCACTTT
CDR3aa: CASSLEVGRDSPLHF
d_gene: NA
j_gene: TRBJ1-6
abundance: NA
v_gene: TRBV5-1

CDR3nt: TGTGCCAGCAGCCATACCGGGACAGGCTTTGAAGCTTTCTTT
CDR3aa: CASSHTGTGFEAFF
d_gene: TRBD1
j_gene: TRBJ1-1
abundance: NA
v_gene: TRBV3-1/TRBV3-2

CDR3nt: TGTGCCAGCAGCTTAGTGGGGGGAGGTGGGGAAGAGACCCAGTACTTC
CDR3aa: CASSLVGGGGEETQYF
d_gene: NA
j_gene: TRBJ2-5
abundance: NA
v_gene: TRBV11-2

CDR3nt: TGTGCCAGCAGCTTAGGGACAGGGGGCTCCAATGAGCAGTTCTTC
CDR3aa: CASSLGTGGSNEQFF
d_gene: TRBD1
j_gene: TRBJ2-1
abundance: NA
v_gene: TRBV7-9

CDR3nt: TGTGCCAGGGACCTCGGGGCAGGGGAGTATGGCTACACCTTC
CDR3aa: CARDLGAGEYGYTF
d_gene: NA
j_gene: TRBJ1-2
abundance: NA
v_gene: TRBV2

CDR3nt: TGTGCCAGCAGCTTAGGGTCCGGCAATGAGCAGTTCTTC
CDR3aa: CASSLGSGNEQFF
d_gene: NA
j_gene: TRBJ2-1
abundance: NA
v_gene: TRBV7-9